Listed below are T cell receptor beta chains from one sample, sequenced in a study of naive and memory T cell subsets. Via MiXCR, TCRdb re-called the UMI-ligation and nested PCR reads, giving one row per CDR3 protein. The sample lists roughly 130,000 distinct CDR3 sequences; 35% to 40% were seen once. The specimen was central memory CD4+ T cells from blood. These receptors came from a human donor in good health. Each CDR3 is given with its conserved first and last residue. A D gene is named only where the DNA matches it firmly. Size tells how often a clone was seen (once, few, many) or the class of an expanded clone, and some rows leave it out.

D gene,clone size,V gene,J gene,CDR3 DNA,CDR3 protein
NA,NA,TRBV12-3/TRBV12-4,TRBJ1-1,TGTGCCAGCAGTTTATATACAGGGAGTACTGAAGCTTTCTTT,CASSLYTGSTEAFF
NA,few,TRBV20-1,TRBJ1-2,TGCAGTGCTACCCGGCCCCTTTCCGGCTACACCTTC,CSATRPLSGYTF
NA,few,TRBV6-2/TRBV6-3,TRBJ2-7,TGTGCCAGCGAATCTTACAGGAGTTTAGGCTTTCACGAGCAGTACTTC,CASESYRSLGFHEQYF
NA,NA,TRBV9,TRBJ2-7,TGTGCCAGCAGCGTAACTTCCCGTAGTAACGAGCAGTACTTC,CASSVTSRSNEQYF
TRBD1,NA,TRBV6-5,TRBJ2-1,TGTGCCAGCAGTCCAGACAGGGGGAAAAACAATGAGCAGTTCTTC,CASSPDRGKNNEQFF
NA,NA,TRBV12-3/TRBV12-4,TRBJ2-2,TGTGCCAGCACTCCCGACGGCTCGAACACCGGGGAGCTGTTTTTT,CASTPDGSNTGELFF
TRBD2,NA,TRBV9,TRBJ2-2,TGTGCCAGCTCCCCGGGACTAGTTGTGTCCGGGGAGCTGTTTTTT,CASSPGLVVSGELFF
NA,NA,TRBV6-5,TRBJ1-1,TGTGCCAGCAGTTACTCGAATAGACGGATTATCAACACTGAAGCTTTCTTT,CASSYSNRRIINTEAFF
TRBD2,NA,TRBV20-1,TRBJ2-2,TGCAGTGCTTTCCCTAGCGGGAGGAACACCGGGGAGCTGTTTTTT,CSAFPSGRNTGELFF
NA,many,TRBV29-1,TRBJ2-3,TGCAGCGTTGTGGTTACGGCAGATACGCAGTATTTT,CSVVVTADTQYF
NA,NA,TRBV10-1,TRBJ2-1,TGCGCCAGCAGTGAAAGGGGGCTAGCGGATTCCTACAATGAGCAGTTCTTC,CASSERGLADSYNEQFF
NA,many,TRBV30,TRBJ2-3,TGTGCCTGGAGTGTCGGAAGGTGGGAAACAGATACGCAGTATTTT,CAWSVGRWETDTQYF
TRBD1,NA,TRBV7-9,TRBJ1-5,TGTGCCAGCAGCTTAGATGGGACAGTCAATCAGCCCCAGCATTTT,CASSLDGTVNQPQHF
TRBD1,NA,TRBV7-2,TRBJ2-3,TGTGCCAGCAGCTCACAGGGGGCCAACACAGATACGCAGTATTTT,CASSSQGANTDTQYF
NA,NA,TRBV28,TRBJ2-3,TGTGCCAGCAGTTTCCACCAGGAGGGGACAGATACGCAGTATTTT,CASSFHQEGTDTQYF
TRBD1,many,TRBV20-1,TRBJ1-4,TGCAGTGCTAGAGATCTGGGACAGAGTAATGAAAAACTGTTTTTT,CSARDLGQSNEKLFF
TRBD2,NA,TRBV7-3,TRBJ2-1,TGTGCCAGCAGCTTAGCGGGAGGGCCGAATGAGCAGTTCTTC,CASSLAGGPNEQFF
TRBD1,NA,TRBV19,TRBJ2-5,TGTGCCAGTAGTATGGGGACAGGCCTCCGAGAGACCCAGTACTTC,CASSMGTGLRETQYF
NA,NA,TRBV6-5,TRBJ1-2,TGTGCCAGCAGTTGGTTGGGGGGCTACACCTTC,CASSWLGGYTF
NA,few,TRBV10-2,TRBJ2-1,TGCGCCAGCAGTGAGACGCATCGACAGAGGTCCTCTGAGCAGTTCTTC,CASSETHRQRSSEQFF
NA,NA,TRBV9,TRBJ2-7,TGTGCCAGCAGTAAGAGTGGCCAGCGGTACGAGCAGTACTTC,CASSKSGQRYEQYF
TRBD1,NA,TRBV12-3/TRBV12-4,TRBJ2-6,TGTGCCAGCAGCCCTAGGCGGGGGACAGGGTTCTCGGGGGCCAACGTCCTGACTTTC,CASSPRRGTGFSGANVLTF
NA,few,TRBV7-8,TRBJ2-7,TGTGCCAGCGGATTGACAAGTGCCTACGAGCAGTACTTC,CASGLTSAYEQYF
NA,many,TRBV27,TRBJ1-3,TGTGCCAGCAGTCCCACGACCCCTGGAAACACCATATATTTT,CASSPTTPGNTIYF
NA,NA,TRBV7-2,TRBJ2-1,TGTGCCAGCAGCTTAAATTCCCGTAATGAGCAGTTCTTC,CASSLNSRNEQFF
TRBD2,NA,TRBV19,TRBJ2-7,TGTGCCAGTAGTCACCGACAGAATCCCGGCGTGAAGCGGGAGGGCCAGGGGGAGCAGTACTTC,CASSHRQNPGVKREGQGEQYF
NA,many,TRBV7-2,TRBJ2-1,TGTGCCAGCAGCTTAGAGGTGATTAGCTCCTACAATGAGCAGTTCTTC,CASSLEVISSYNEQFF
NA,NA,TRBV7-2,TRBJ2-7,TGTGCCAGCACCTTAACGGGGAACGAGCAGTACTTC,CASTLTGNEQYF
TRBD2,NA,TRBV9,TRBJ2-7,TGTGCCAGCAGCGTAGGTAGGTCTAGCGGACCCTACGAGCAGTACTTC,CASSVGRSSGPYEQYF
TRBD2,once,TRBV20-1,TRBJ2-3,TGTAGCGGGAGGTGGGGTGATACGCAGTATTTT,CSGRWGDTQYF
TRBD2,few,TRBV4-1,TRBJ2-1,TGCGCCAGCAGCCGACTAGCGGGTAACTACAATGAGCAGTTCTTC,CASSRLAGNYNEQFF
NA,few,TRBV9,TRBJ1-1,TGTGCCAGCAGCGTAGCTATGGAGAACACTGAAGCTTTCTTT,CASSVAMENTEAFF
TRBD2,NA,TRBV5-1,TRBJ2-7,TGCGCCAGCAGCTCGAGGGGGACTAGCGGGAGTTACGAGCAGTACTTC,CASSSRGTSGSYEQYF
NA,NA,TRBV27,TRBJ2-2,TGTGCCAGCAGTTCCAGGCCCGGGGGCCCCGGGGAGCTGTTTTTT,CASSSRPGGPGELFF
NA,NA,TRBV20-1,TRBJ2-7,TGCAGTGCTAGACGGGGGTCTAGCGTCGACGAGCAGTACTTC,CSARRGSSVDEQYF
TRBD1,once,TRBV9,TRBJ2-7,TGTGCCAGCAGCGTAGAAGGGACAGGGAGCGTCTACGAGCAGTACTTC,CASSVEGTGSVYEQYF
NA,NA,TRBV20-1,TRBJ1-6,TGCAGTGCTAGTGGGTCGGACTCCTATAATTCACCCCTCCACTTT,CSASGSDSYNSPLHF
NA,few,TRBV10-3,TRBJ2-7,TGTGCCATCAGTGCTTATCGGGAGCGCTCCTACGAGCAGTACTTC,CAISAYRERSYEQYF
NA,NA,TRBV9,TRBJ2-1,TGTGCCAGCAGCGTAGACGGTGAGCAGTTCTTC,CASSVDGEQFF
NA,NA,TRBV20-1,TRBJ2-5,TGCAGTGCGCCGATACTACCGAAGGAGACCCAGTACTTC,CSAPILPKETQYF
NA,NA,TRBV3-1,TRBJ2-1,TGTGCCAGCAGCCAATCTATTACAAGCTCCTACAATGAGCAGTTCTTC,CASSQSITSSYNEQFF
TRBD1,NA,TRBV5-1,TRBJ1-5,TGCGCCAGCAGCTGGAGGACAGGGGGGATGCGTAGCAATCAGCCCCAGCATTTT,CASSWRTGGMRSNQPQHF
NA,NA,TRBV28,TRBJ1-1,TGTGCCAGCAGTTTTTCCCCGACATTCGAAGCTTTCTTT,CASSFSPTFEAFF
NA,NA,TRBV28,TRBJ2-7,TGTGCCAGCAGCCTTCGGGGCAGTTCAGCTCCCTACGAGCAGTACTTC,CASSLRGSSAPYEQYF
TRBD1,NA,TRBV28,TRBJ1-2,TGTGCCACCGTTTCGGGGAGCAGGGGGCTTCATGGCTACACCTTC,CATVSGSRGLHGYTF
NA,NA,TRBV9,TRBJ2-1,TGTGCCAGCAGCGTAGAGCCGGGGGTTGCTGAGCAGTTCTTC,CASSVEPGVAEQFF
NA,NA,TRBV30,TRBJ2-4,TGTGCCTGGAGTGTTGGGGAGTGGGCCAAAAACATTCAGTACTTC,CAWSVGEWAKNIQYF
TRBD2,NA,TRBV28,TRBJ2-7,TGTGCCAGCACAGGGACTACCTACGAGCAGTACTTC,CASTGTTYEQYF
TRBD1,NA,TRBV3-1,TRBJ2-7,TGTGCCAGCAGCCAAGGTCTACACAGGGGGCAATTGAACGAGCAGTACTTC,CASSQGLHRGQLNEQYF
NA,few,TRBV10-3,TRBJ2-7,TGTGCCATCATGCAGGGGAGCTCCTACGAGCAGTACTTC,CAIMQGSSYEQYF
NA,NA,TRBV20-1,TRBJ1-1,TGCAGTGCTAGAGATAAAGTGCTGGGGGGAATCACTGAAGCTTTCTTT,CSARDKVLGGITEAFF
NA,NA,TRBV9,TRBJ2-3,TGTGCCAGCAGCGTAGACTATGGCGGATACACAGATACGCAGTATTTT,CASSVDYGGYTDTQYF
NA,few,TRBV28,TRBJ1-1,TGTGCCAGCAGGGTCCCTCTGGGGGAAGCTTTCTTT,CASRVPLGEAFF
TRBD1,NA,TRBV20-1,TRBJ1-5,TGCAGTGCTAGTTTGGGACAGGGGGTTTCAGGGCCCCAGCATTTT,CSASLGQGVSGPQHF